Below are 4 T cell receptor delta chains sequenced from a single sample in a study of γδ T cells in repeated Plasmodium falciparum infection. TCRdb re-called clones from the multiplex PCR reads via CATT. The data show around 50,000 delta-chain clones, over 1.5% seen once. Flow sorting of PBMC yielded separate Vgamma9/Vdelta2+ and Vdelta2-negative gammadelta T cell populations for bulk repertoire analysis. Sequencing was carried out using gamma-delta T cells from blood. The receptor set was obtained from a pool of human donors (malaria-infected and uninfected, not separated).

This clone occurred a few times. This likely reflects a read error, since a far larger clone is one base away. The sample carries other DNA sequences with the same CDR3. The V gene call is TRDV1, and the J gene call is absent; the table's D call TRDD3 went unverified against the DNA. This CDR3 comprises 24 residues. The V gene's germline CDR1 is TSWWSYY and CDR2 QGS. CDR3 residues: CALGNRPVLPTYWGIRAGTDKLIF. The CDR3 nucleotides are TGTGCTCTTGGGAACCGTCCCGTACTTCCAACGTACTGGGGGATACGAGCGGGCACCGATAAGCTCATCTTT.

About this clone itself: A far larger clone is just one base off, so this is likely a read error. The same CDR3 arises from other DNA sequences in this sample as well. J is TRDJ1 and V is TRDV3; 7 bases match TRDD3. The CDR3 is 24 residues long. Per the germline V gene, CDR1 is TVYSNPD and CDR2 is GDNSRS (reference sequence). Trimming cost V 2 bases and J 0 bases; bases outside gene matches: 36. The CDR3 is CAFRKPKYVHYGGYGRTNTDKLIF. The CDR3 DNA reads TGTGCCTTTCGGAAACCAAAATACGTTCATTATGGAGGATACGGCAGAACAAACACCGATAAACTCATCTTT. Supplemented by reference TRDV3 and TRDJ1, the full variable domain reads CDKVTQSSPDQTVASGSEVVLLCTYDTVYSNPDLFWYRIRPDYSFQFVFYGDNSRSEGADFTQGRFSVKHILTQKAFHLVISPVRTEDSATYYCAFRKPKYVHYGGYGRTNTDKLIFGKGTRVTVEP.

On this clone: Only one base separates this from a far larger clonotype, so it likely reflects a read error. This sample includes further DNA sequences coding for the same CDR3. The rearrangement uses TRDV1 and TRDJ2, with D perhaps TRDD3 (6 bases). Looked up from germline, CDR1 is TSWWSYY and CDR2 is QGS. The CDR3 is 19 residues long. The CDR3 DNA follows: TGTGCTCTTGGAGAACTGGGTCCGACCCCCTCGGGGATCGAACCACAACTCTTCTTT. It yields the protein CALGELGPTPSGIEPQLFF.

This clone appeared many times. The TCRdb record carries a much larger clone's protein, which differs from this DNA's translation at residue 3; a read error is the likely cause, and the protein listed here is the DNA translation. The rearrangement uses TRDV1 and TRDJ1; 9 bases align to TRDD3. The germline V gene has CDR1 TSWWSYY and CDR2 QGS. The CDR3 length is 17 residues. The CDR3 DNA reads as TGTGCTCCTGGGGATTCTACGGGGATACGATACAGCGATAAACTCATCTTT. Translated, it gives CAPGDSTGIRYSDKLIF.